These 28 T cell receptor beta chains originate from one sample sequenced in a study of neurological immune-mediated disorders. Described time point: longitudinal time-point 3. Using its own MiXCR run on the 5' RACE reads, TCRdb lists one record per CDR3 protein. The repertoire holds around 51,000 distinct CDR3 sequences, with 12% as singletons. The source material was PBMCs. The source is a male donor with HTLV-1-associated myelopathy (HAM/TSP).

V is TRBV20-1 and J is TRBJ1-2; D gene unclear. The CDR3 contains 12 residues. Germline V CDR1 and CDR2: DFQATT, SNEGSKA (reference sequence). The CDR3 coding sequence is TGCACCCTCCCGGTGGGAGACTATGGCTACACCTTC. Amino acid sequence: CTLPVGDYGYTF.

This clonotype was picked up many times. The chain's CDR3 is CASSPPRAGALDEQFF. CDR3 bases: TGCGCCAGCAGCCCCCCGAGAGCGGGGGCCCTCGATGAGCAGTTCTTC. V usage is TRBV5-1 and J usage is TRBJ2-1; 8 bases align to TRBD2. The CDR3 has 16 amino acids. Germline V gives CDR1 SGHRS, CDR2 YFSETQ. The junction had 14 bases not matched to a gene; V was cut back by 4 bases and J by 8 bases.

This clonotype was recorded at least ten times. This sequence joins TRBV29-1 and TRBJ2-7; D is uncertain. Germline assignment: CDR1 SQVTM and CDR2 ANQGSEA. This CDR3 has 13 residues. Trimming shortened V by 5 bases and J by 6 bases, and 17 bases separated the two germline ends. CDR3 residues: CSVSRALAAEQYF. CDR3 DNA: TGCAGCGTTTCCCGGGCCCTTGCCGCCGAGCAGTACTTC.

This clonotype was picked up a small number of times. The gene calls are TRBV9 and TRBJ2-3; D not certain. The CDR3 has 16 amino acids. Deletions cut 4 bases from V and 0 bases from J, with 15 bases between. CDR1 and CDR2 from the germline V gene are SGDLS and YYNGEE. CDR3 region: CASSPYGRSSTDTQYF. The CDR3 nucleotides read TGTGCCAGCAGCCCCTACGGTCGGTCTAGCACAGATACGCAGTATTTT.

The table lists this clonotype with many counts. This chain links TRBV3-1 with TRBJ1-5; possibly TRBD1 for D (6 bases). The ends were cut back, 1 base at V and 0 bases at J, with 13 bases in the middle. There are 17 residues in the CDR3. From germline, CDR1 is LGHDT and CDR2 YNNKEL (reference sequence). The CDR3 sequence is CASSQGGGPNSNQPQHF. CDR3 coding DNA: TGTGCCAGCAGCCAAGGGGGGGGGCCGAATAGCAATCAGCCCCAGCATTTT.

This clonotype was counted many times. Here the CDR3 reads CASSERTGENSPLHF. The CDR3 DNA sequence: TGTGCCAGCAGTGAACGGACAGGGGAAAATTCACCCCTCCACTTT. The rearrangement uses TRBV2 and TRBJ1-6; 9 nucleotides match TRBD1. Trimming cost V 2 bases and J 7 bases; bases outside gene matches: 3. The CDR3 consists of 15 residues. CDR1 and CDR2 (germline): SNHLY, FYNNEI.

This clonotype was counted ten times or more. This chain joins TRBV4-3 and TRBJ1-2; D may be TRBD1 (5 bases). V lost 1 base and J lost 5, with 8 bases in between. The germline CDR1 and CDR2 sequences are LGHNA and YSLEER. This CDR3 has 13 residues. The CDR3 region has the DNA TGCGCCAGCAGCCAAGGAGGGGCGTATGGCTACACCTTC. Protein product: CASSQGGAYGYTF.

This clonotype was observed many times. The V gene is TRBV29-1, the J gene TRBJ2-3; 12 bases agree with TRBD2. The germline V gene encodes CDR1 SQVTM and CDR2 ANQGSEA. The CDR3 spans 12 residues. Losses at the gene ends were 7 bases for V and 11 bases for J; bases not matched to a gene: 7. This CDR3 is CSALQTSGGQYF. CDR3 DNA: TGCAGCGCCCTTCAGACTAGCGGGGGGCAGTATTTT.

By share, this clonotype counts as medium-sized. The CDR3 coding sequence is TGTGCCAGCAGCGTGGACGGTACCGGGGAGCTGTTTTTT. This sequence encodes CASSVDGTGELFF. V is TRBV9 and J is TRBJ2-2; D uncertain. The V end lost 2 bases, the J end lost 5 bases, and 7 bases lay between the germline ends. The germline V gene has CDR1 SGDLS and CDR2 YYNGEE. The CDR3 runs 13 residues.

The table lists this clonotype with many counts. The chain uses TRBV7-8 and TRBJ1-3, with a possible D match to TRBD1 (5 bases). The CDR3 has 21 residues. The V end was cut by 4 bases, the J end by 0 bases, with 28 bases between. The germline V gene has CDR1 SGHVS and CDR2 FQNEAQ. Here the CDR3 reads CASSSIRAGLQKIGSGNTIYF. The CDR3 nucleotides read TGTGCCAGCAGCTCTATTAGGGCAGGGCTACAGAAGATAGGCTCTGGAAACACCATATATTTT. Based on the CDR3 plus reference TRBV7-8 and TRBJ1-3, the full variable domain is GAGVSQSPRYKVAKRGQDVALRCDPISGHVSLFWYQQALGQGPEFLTYFQNEAQLDKSGLPSDRFFAERPEGSVSTLKIQRTQQEDSAVYLCASSSIRAGLQKIGSGNTIYFGEGSWLTVV.

This clonotype was observed at least ten times. The genes are TRBV7-2 and TRBJ2-5; D uncertain. CDR1 SGHTA and CDR2 FQGNSA come from the germline V gene. V gave up 5 bases and J gave up 7 bases, with 17 bases separating them. The CDR3 runs 14 residues. CDR3 bases: TGTGCCAGCAGCCCCTCCCGGCCGGCTGGGACCCAGTACTTC. Amino acid sequence: CASSPSRPAGTQYF.

Ten or more counts support this clonotype. This chain connects TRBV5-6 to TRBJ1-4, with D unclear. The CDR3 extends over 15 amino acids. Trimming took 0 bases from V and 3 from J, leaving 9 bases between them. CDR1 is SGHDT, CDR2 YYEEEE, per germline. DNA for the CDR3: TGTGCCAGCAGCTTGGCCGGGAATTCTAATGAAAAACTGTTTTTT. Amino acids: CASSLAGNSNEKLFF.

At least ten counts were recorded for this clonotype. The V call is TRBV2, the J call TRBJ1-4; D not resolved. The germline gives CDR1 SNHLY, CDR2 FYNNEI. The CDR3 is 14 amino acids. V lost 7 bases and J lost 4, with 13 bases in between. This CDR3 reads CASKDRGVNEKLFF. The CDR3 DNA follows: TGTGCCAGCAAAGACCGAGGCGTTAATGAAAAACTGTTTTTT.

This clonotype came up many times. The V gene is TRBV7-9, the J gene TRBJ2-2; D is undetermined. CDR1 SEHNR and CDR2 FQNEAQ come from the germline V gene (reference sequence). This CDR3 region has 15 residues. Trimming removed 3 bases from V and 5 bases from J, with 13 bases in between. The CDR3: CASSLSVAGTGELFF. Written as DNA, the CDR3 is TGTGCCAGCAGCTTGTCGGTGGCCGGTACCGGGGAGCTGTTTTTT.

This clonotype is labeled as medium-sized. The J gene is TRBJ1-4, the V gene TRBV4-3, with D unresolved. The V gene lost 4 bases and the J gene lost 2 bases, with 11 bases spanning the gap. The CDR3 runs 15 residues. The germline V gene has CDR1 LGHNA and CDR2 YSLEER. For the CDR3, the DNA is TGCGCCAGCAGCCCCGGTTGGTTGACTAATGAAAAACTGTTTTTT. As protein: CASSPGWLTNEKLFF.

This clonotype was found a few times. This chain connects TRBV5-1 to TRBJ2-1, with 10 bases lining up with TRBD2. CDR3 length: 14 amino acids. The V segment lost 7 bases and the J segment 9 bases; nucleotides outside the gene matches: 10. CDR1 and CDR2 (germline): SGHRS, YFSETQ. The CDR3, as DNA: TGCGCCAGCCATTTAGCGGGGGGTCTGGGTGAGCAGTTCTTC. This gives the protein CASHLAGGLGEQFF.

A few counts support this clonotype. The J gene is TRBJ2-3, the V gene TRBV20-1; 7 bases line up with TRBD2. This CDR3 is 12 amino acids long. The junction had 1 base not matched to a gene; V was cut back by 3 bases and J by 4 bases. The V gene's germline CDR1 is DFQATT and CDR2 SNEGSKA (reference sequence). CDR3 sequence (DNA): TGCAGTGCTAGCGGACTAGCAGATACGCAGTATTTT. This sequence encodes CSASGLADTQYF.

In its sample, this clonotype was seen many times. The J gene is TRBJ2-5, the V gene TRBV20-1; a weak D match, TRBD1 (5 bases). V was trimmed by 3 bases and J by 1 base, leaving 21 bases between them. In germline, CDR1 is DFQATT, CDR2 SNEGSKA (reference sequence). The CDR3 extends over 17 amino acids. This chain's CDR3 is CSARETQAQDTQETQYF. CDR3 nucleotides: TGCAGTGCTAGGGAAACCCAAGCCCAGGACACCCAAGAGACCCAGTACTTC.

This clonotype was seen repeatedly, ten times or more. The rearrangement uses TRBV5-1 and TRBJ2-3, with D perhaps matching TRBD2 (6 bases). The CDR3 is 15 amino acids. The V end was cut by 4 bases, the J end by 3 bases, with 15 bases between. Germline V CDR1 and CDR2: SGHRS, YFSETQ. As DNA, the CDR3 is TGCGCCAGCAGCCAGCTAGCGTTGGGGACAGATACGCAGTATTTT. It encodes CASSQLALGTDTQYF.

There are many counts of this clonotype. The V and J genes are TRBV3-1 and TRBJ2-3; D is unresolved. Trimming removed 0 bases from V and 0 bases from J, with 4 bases in between. Per the germline V gene, CDR1 is LGHDT and CDR2 is YNNKEL (reference sequence). The CDR3 totals 14 residues. In DNA, the CDR3 is TGTGCCAGCAGCCAAGATCGGAGCACAGATACGCAGTATTTT. This sequence encodes CASSQDRSTDTQYF.

The sample holds many counts of this clonotype. This chain links TRBV28 with TRBJ2-5; 8 nucleotides line up with TRBD1. Germline loops: CDR1 MDHEN, CDR2 SYDVKM. With 4 bases clipped from V and 6 bases from J, the junction kept 7 bases outside the gene matches. This CDR3 is 14 amino acids long. This chain's CDR3 is CASSSGQGGKTQYF. CDR3 nucleotide sequence: TGTGCCAGCAGTTCAGGACAGGGCGGTAAGACCCAGTACTTC.

The sample holds many counts of this clonotype. V usage is TRBV9 and J usage is TRBJ2-7, with D maybe TRBD1 (6 bases). V was cut by 0 bases and J by 3 bases, with 10 bases left in between. Germline CDR1 and CDR2: SGDLS and YYNGEE. The CDR3 contains 14 residues. The CDR3 loop reads CASSVGRTDYEQYF. The CDR3 DNA sequence: TGTGCCAGCAGCGTAGGGCGGACAGACTACGAGCAGTACTTC.

This clonotype was found many times. V usage is TRBV5-1 and J usage is TRBJ2-1; D gene ambiguous. Germline-derived CDR1 and CDR2 are SGHRS and YFSETQ. Deletions cut 4 bases from V and 0 bases from J, with 8 bases between. The CDR3 covers 14 residues. This chain's CDR3 is CASSVRSSYNEQFF. The CDR3 region has the DNA TGCGCCAGCAGCGTCCGGAGCTCCTACAATGAGCAGTTCTTC.

This clonotype was picked up many times. The genes are TRBV20-1 and TRBJ2-5, with 7 bases matching TRBD1. V was pared by 2 bases and J by 1 base, with 4 bases of the junction left unmatched. In germline, CDR1 is DFQATT, CDR2 SNEGSKA (reference sequence). The CDR3 extends over 14 amino acids. CDR3 coding DNA: TGCAGTGCTAGAAATAGACAGGGCCAAGAGACCCAGTACTTC. Residues: CSARNRQGQETQYF.

This clonotype was observed many times. The V call is TRBV28, the J call TRBJ1-2; 8 bases fit TRBD1. CDR1 is MDHEN, CDR2 SYDVKM, per germline. Trimming cost V 3 bases and J 7 bases; bases outside gene matches: 7. The CDR3 spans 14 residues. Here the CDR3 reads CASSFLRQGAGYTF. CDR3 DNA sequence: TGTGCCAGCAGTTTTCTTCGGCAGGGGGCTGGCTACACCTTC.

The sample holds many counts of this clonotype. This chain joins TRBV20-1 and TRBJ2-1; 12 bases agree with TRBD2. CDR3 length: 15 residues. CDR1 is DFQATT and CDR2 is SNEGSKA in the germline V gene (reference sequence). The J segment lost 9 bases and the V segment lost 4 bases, leaving 10 bases of the junction unmatched. This CDR3 is CSANRPSGGGSEQFF. CDR3 DNA sequence: TGCAGTGCTAACAGACCTAGCGGGGGGGGTAGTGAGCAGTTCTTC.

This clonotype has just a few counts. The chain links TRBV7-2 to TRBJ2-7, with TRBD2 matching 9 bases. The germline V gene encodes CDR1 SGHTA and CDR2 FQGNSA. This CDR3 is 16 amino acids long. The V segment lost 2 bases and the J segment 5 bases; nucleotides outside the gene matches: 10. The CDR3 spells CASSLSSSGGLNEQYF. CDR3 sequence (DNA): TGTGCCAGCAGCTTAAGTTCGAGCGGGGGGTTAAACGAGCAGTACTTC.

Points on this clonotype: Here the CDR3 omits its conserved ending phenylalanine or tryptophan, so a read error is the likely source. Because the CDR3's place on the DNA is in doubt, the DNA is left out and the CDR3 is given as listed by TCRdb. The chain combines TRBV5-1 with TRBJ1-4; the table's D call, TRBD1, was not checked against the DNA. Inclusive of both ends, the CDR3 amounts to 15 amino acids. Per the germline V gene, CDR1 is SGHRS and CDR2 is YFSETQ. CDR3 region: CASRNDPWTNEKLIL.